The entry that follows covers one T cell receptor (beta chain) sequence. Its specific antigen is unknown. Within one base of it there is no much larger clone, and no base qualities were kept. At one collaborating source in Seattle, patients were enrolled during active infection and were followed longitudinally through the course of disease. Each collaborating institution followed its own protocols to collect whole blood in K2EDTA tubes. For TCRbeta analysis, collaborators shipped samples as frozen whole blood, isolated PBMCs, or DNA extracted from either of those sample types. These data come from a study of blood T cell repertoires in COVID-19 (dated by TCRdb to the early 2020s). Background for the entire study: The collaborator samples originated in the United States, Italy and Spain and spanned the acute and convalescent phases of COVID-19. The repertoires were released in a freely available public database meant as a resource for research on the immune response to SARS-CoV-2. The dataset comprised deeply sampled blood TCRbeta repertoires from subjects exposed to, actively infected with, or recovered from COVID-19. Where HLA class I and class II types were available, the types were taken from metadata supplied by the sample provider, not from assay-based typing. A de-identified subject ID, COVID-19 status, age in years and sex were almost always included in the sample metadata. The prospective study material was composed of cDNA or gDNA derived from T cells, B-cell-depleted T cells, or PBMCs. Samples came from the ongoing ImmuneRACE study (first 160 participants) plus 1,254 subjects from 6 global collaborators. The investigation overall reported the following: Clinical and demographic metadata were provided uncurated, with the amount varying by source and participant.

The CDR3 starts with the cysteine, ends with the phenylalanine, and has 13 residues. The only DNA kept is the CDR3, 39 bases in frame from the first base. The V end loses 0 bases and the J end loses 11 bases, and a stretch of 13 bases separates them. CDR1 is given as LNHNV and CDR2 as YYDKDF, both from the germline V gene (reference sequence). TCRbeta CDR3 regions were amplified from genomic DNA using the immunoSEQ Assay, a bias-controlled multiplex PCR. Per the original workflow: The number of nucleated cells in each sample was estimated by amplification of reference gene primers within the assay. Sequence reads were collapsed and filtered to measure the absolute abundance of every unique TCRbeta CDR3 rearrangement. Productive Simpson clonality was computed per sample as the square root of Simpson's diversity index over productive rearrangements. Imported from immuneACCESS, the table was reduced by TCRdb to in-frame sequences with V and J called. These copies leave out some clones; in studies compared against another copy, an unresolved V gene accounts for under half, and the cause of the remainder is not known. That table supplies the V and J calls and clone size; D and trimming were determined from the DNA. The sample contains some 260,000 clones, approximately 88% of them found a single time. The top ten hold more than 8.5% of the sample.

The clonotype was recovered from a woman aged 70-85 years with COVID-19, enrolled during active disease. Sample: peripheral blood. Recombination linked TRBV15 to TRBJ1-1, and TRBD1 may be the D gene, going by 6 matching bases. The CDR3 here reads CATSRDSTGTAFF. The DNA sequence reads TGTGCCACCAGCAGAGATAGTACAGGGACGGCTTTCTTT.